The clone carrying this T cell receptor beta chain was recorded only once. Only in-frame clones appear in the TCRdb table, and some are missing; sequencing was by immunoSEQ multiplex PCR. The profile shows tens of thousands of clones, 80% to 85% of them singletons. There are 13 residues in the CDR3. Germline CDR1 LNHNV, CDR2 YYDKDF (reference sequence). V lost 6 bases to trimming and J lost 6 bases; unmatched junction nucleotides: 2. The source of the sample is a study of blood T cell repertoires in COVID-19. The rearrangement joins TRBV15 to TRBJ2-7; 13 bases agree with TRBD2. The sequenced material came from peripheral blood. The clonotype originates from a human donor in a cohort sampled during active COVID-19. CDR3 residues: CATRGLAGAEQYF. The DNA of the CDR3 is TGTGCCACCAGAGGACTAGCGGGAGCCGAGCAGTACTTC.